These 20 T cell receptor beta chains were sequenced from one sample in a study of Graves' ophthalmopathy and Graves' hyperthyroidism. Amplified TCR beta CDR3 regions were obtained using RNA transcripts as template. The first round was an RT-PCR with HTBI primers, and the second round was a multiplex PCR. TCRdb passed the multiplex PCR reads through MiXCR, listing each CDR3 protein once. Of 1 million to 1.3 million distinct CDR3 sequences listed, 35% to 40% were seen once; the top ten hold around 10%. Sequenced material: peripheral blood or thyroid tissue (not recorded which). The receptor set was obtained from an adult man with Graves' hyperthyroidism.

This chain links TRBV20-1 with TRBJ1-2, with 7 bases aligning to TRBD1. From germline, CDR1 is DFQATT and CDR2 SNEGSKA (reference sequence). The CDR3 totals 12 residues. Trimming took 4 bases from V and 5 from J; bases not matched to a gene: 4. CDR3 residues: CSATGDSYGYTF. As DNA, the CDR3 is TGCAGTGCTACCGGGGACAGTTATGGCTACACCTTC.

This rearrangement joins TRBV6-5 to TRBJ1-1; 7 nucleotides agree with TRBD1. The germline gives CDR1 MNHEY, CDR2 SVGAGI. The CDR3 extends over 13 amino acids. V trimming: 6 bases; J trimming: 7 bases; junction bases outside the gene matches: 8. This CDR3 reads CASRAGGRGEAFF. The CDR3 nucleotides are TGTGCCAGCAGAGCAGGGGGTCGGGGTGAAGCTTTCTTT.

This chain joins TRBV25-1 and TRBJ1-1, with D unclear. Germline V gene lookup returns CDR1 MGHDK and CDR2 SYGVNS. CDR3 length: 16 amino acids. The ends were cut back, 1 base at V and 1 base at J, with 13 bases in the middle. The CDR3 DNA sequence: TGTGCCAGCAGTGAATTTGAACTCGCGGAGAACACTGAAGCTTTCTTT. Its protein is CASSEFELAENTEAFF. Variable domain in full (rest from reference TRBV25-1 and TRBJ1-1): EADIYQTPRYLVIGTGKKITLECSQTMGHDKMYWYQQDPGMELHLIHYSYGVNSTEKGDLSSESTVSRIRTEHFPLTLESARPSHTSQYLCASSEFELAENTEAFFGQGTRLTVV.

Points on this clonotype: Since a much larger clone is just one base distant, this may be a read error. J is TRBJ1-1 and V is TRBV20-1; TRBD1 is a possible D gene (5 bases). The CDR3 has 14 residues. Per germline, CDR1 DFQATT and CDR2 SNEGSKA (reference sequence). The CDR3 loop is CSAGDGGSKTEAFF. DNA of the CDR3: TGCAGTGCTGGAGATGGGGGGTCTAAAACTGAAGCTTTCTTT.

This clonotype was seen many times. A read error may produce the germline difference seen at one junction end. The chain employs TRBV7-8 and TRBJ2-7; no reliable D call. CDR3 length: 14 residues. Germline V gives CDR1 SGHVS, CDR2 FQNEAQ. CDR3 DNA: TGCGCCAGCAGCCACAGCGACCTCGTACACGAGCAGTACTTC. This gives the protein CASSHSDLVHEQYF.

There are a few counts of this clonotype. A much larger clonotype is one base distant, so this may be a read error. The genes are TRBV2 and TRBJ1-1; D ambiguous. Trimming removed 7 bases at V and 1 base at J, with 19 bases between. This CDR3 is built from 16 residues. Germline assignment: CDR1 SNHLY and CDR2 FYNNEI. The CDR3 spells CASIKDTATQNTEAFF. Written as DNA, the CDR3 is TGTGCCAGCATAAAAGACACCGCTACGCAGAACACTGAAGCTTTCTTT.

The rearrangement links TRBV20-1 to TRBJ1-5; D call uncertain. Germline V gene sequence: CDR1 DFQATT, CDR2 SNEGSKA (reference sequence). This CDR3 comprises 11 residues. V shed 2 bases and J shed 6 bases, with 5 bases lying between them. The CDR3 region has the DNA TGCAGTGCTAGAAAGACTCAGCCCCAGCATTTT. Amino acids: CSARKTQPQHF.

The chain uses TRBV9 and TRBJ2-7; D tentatively reads TRBD1 or TRBD2 (5 bases each). The CDR3 totals 15 residues. CDR1 SGDLS and CDR2 YYNGEE come from the germline V gene. V was pared by 4 bases and J by 7 bases, with 21 bases between. The CDR3 nucleotides read TGTGCCAGCAGCCACCGGGACGCCCCTGGGGGAGAGCAGTACTTC. Encoded protein: CASSHRDAPGGEQYF.

A single count supports this clonotype. An end of the junction differs from the germline gene, which may be a read error. The J gene is TRBJ2-7, the V gene TRBV5-4; 7 nucleotides match TRBD2. Looked up from germline, CDR1 is SGHNT and CDR2 is YYREEE (reference sequence). The CDR3 extends over 14 amino acids. Written as DNA, the CDR3 is TGTGTCAGCAGCTTGGGAGGGAGGATTGGCGAGCAGTACTTC. Translating it yields CVSSLGGRIGEQYF. The full variable domain, rest sourced from reference TRBV5-4 and TRBJ2-7, is ETGVTQSPTHLIKTRGQQVTLRCSSQSGHNTVSWYQQALGQGPQFIFQYYREEENGRGNFPPRFSGLQFPNYSSELNVNALELDDSALYLCVSSLGGRIGEQYFGPGTRLTVT.

This clonotype has a count of ten or more. The CDR3 DNA follows: TGTGCCAGCAGCCAAGATTGGACGGCAGGGGTGGGTGGCTACACCTTC. Its translation is CASSQDWTAGVGGYTF. The chain recombines TRBV4-2 with TRBJ1-2; weak D call: TRBD1 (6 bases). Per the germline V gene, CDR1 is LGHNA and CDR2 is YNFKEQ. The CDR3 extends over 16 amino acids. V was clipped by 0 bases and J by 7 bases, with 18 bases between them.

This clonotype turned up a few times. The gene calls are TRBV12-3 or TRBV12-4 and TRBJ1-1; 7 bases are a match to TRBD1. V dropped 5 bases and J dropped 7; count of bases not matched to a gene: 16. This CDR3 is 16 amino acids long. The CDR3 loop is CASSAPREGAHDEAFF. The CDR3 DNA follows: TGTGCCAGCAGTGCCCCCAGGGAGGGGGCGCACGATGAAGCTTTCTTT.

The chain uses TRBV15 and TRBJ2-7; either TRBD1 or TRBD2 may fit D (6 bases each). The CDR3 sequence is 15 residues long. With 0 bases removed from V and 2 bases from J, the gap between germline ends came to 11 bases. Germline V lookup: CDR1 LNHNV, CDR2 YYDKDF (reference sequence). CDR3 region: CATSREGGSTYEQYF. The CDR3 nucleotides read TGTGCCACCAGCAGAGAGGGGGGCAGTACCTACGAGCAGTACTTC.

This clonotype was counted at least ten times. V and J are TRBV5-1 and TRBJ1-1, with D perhaps TRBD1 (6 bases). The V end lost 0 bases, the J end lost 3 bases, and 12 bases lay between the germline ends. This CDR3 is 15 amino acids long. Per the germline V gene, CDR1 is SGHRS and CDR2 is YFSETQ. The CDR3 reads CASSLVQGPDTEAFF. CDR3 in DNA: TGCGCCAGCAGCTTGGTTCAGGGGCCGGACACTGAAGCTTTCTTT.

Worth noting for this clonotype: This may be a read error: a much more frequent sequence differs by one nucleotide. This rearrangement joins TRBV7-2 to TRBJ1-5; D may be TRBD1 (6 bases). The DNA end is more similar to TRBJ2-2, so the J call may be wrong. Germline V lookup: CDR1 SGHTA, CDR2 FQGNSA. This CDR3 comprises 13 residues. CDR3 sequence reads: CASSYRADGELFF. CDR3 sequence (DNA): TGTGCCAGCAGCTACAGGGCGGACGGGGAGCTGTTTTTT.

This clonotype came up many times. V usage is TRBV9 and J usage is TRBJ1-1, with TRBD1 as a possible D gene (5 bases). CDR3 size: 15 residues. The V end lost 0 bases, the J end lost 3 bases, and 12 bases lay between the germline ends. The germline CDR1 and CDR2 sequences are SGDLS and YYNGEE. CDR3 in DNA: TGTGCCAGCAGCGTAGGGACACAGGTAGACACTGAAGCTTTCTTT. It yields the protein CASSVGTQVDTEAFF.

This clonotype was detected ten times or more. The genes are TRBV20-1 and TRBJ1-5; D is perhaps TRBD1 (5 bases). V was trimmed by 1 base and J by 3 bases, leaving 13 bases between them. The CDR3 covers 15 residues. CDR1 is DFQATT and CDR2 is SNEGSKA in the germline V gene (reference sequence). CDR3 bases: TGCAGTGCTAGAGCGATGGGGGGGGACAATCAGCCCCAGCATTTT. It encodes CSARAMGGDNQPQHF.

V usage is TRBV29-1 and J usage is TRBJ1-2; D remains ambiguous. Germline CDR1 reads SQVTM; CDR2 reads ANQGSEA. V was pared by 2 bases and J by 10 bases, with 17 bases between. This CDR3 comprises 13 residues. CDR3: CSVETRTQIAYTF. CDR3 nucleotides: TGCAGCGTTGAAACTAGGACCCAAATCGCCTACACCTTC.

At least ten counts were recorded for this clonotype. This chain links TRBV19 with TRBJ2-7; TRBD1 matches at 7 bases. This CDR3 spans 14 amino acids. Losses at the gene ends were 5 bases for V and 3 bases for J; bases not matched to a gene: 7. Germline loops: CDR1 LNHDA, CDR2 SQIVND (reference sequence). CDR3: CASSRPGQSYEQYF. CDR3 DNA sequence: TGTGCCAGTAGTCGTCCGGGACAGAGCTACGAGCAGTACTTC. Variable domain in full (rest from reference TRBV19 and TRBJ2-7): DGGITQSPKYLFRKEGQNVTLSCEQNLNHDAMYWYRQDPGQGLRLIYYSQIVNDFQKGDIAEGYSVSREKKESFPLTVTSAQKNPTAFYLCASSRPGQSYEQYFGPGTRLTVT.

The V call is TRBV7-2, the J call TRBJ2-7, with 8 bases aligning to TRBD2. With 2 bases clipped from V and 4 bases from J, the junction kept 16 bases outside the gene matches. The germline gives CDR1 SGHTA, CDR2 FQGNSA. The length of the CDR3 is 18 residues. CDR3 sequence: CASSLPLGGGGGPYEQYF. The CDR3 region has the DNA TGTGCCAGCAGCTTACCCCTCGGGGGGGGCGGGGGACCTTACGAGCAGTACTTC.

The CDR3 spells CATKQGPSYEQYF. CDR3 DNA sequence: TGTGCCACGAAACAGGGCCCCTCCTACGAGCAGTACTTC. V and J are TRBV7-9 and TRBJ2-7, with a possible D match to TRBD1 (6 bases). Per the germline V gene, CDR1 is SEHNR and CDR2 is FQNEAQ (reference sequence). Trimming shortened V by 10 bases and J by 0 bases, and 13 bases separated the two germline ends. CDR3 length equals 13 residues. Full variable domain (outside the CDR3, taken from reference TRBV7-9 and TRBJ2-7): DTGVSQNPRHKITKRGQNVTFRCDPISEHNRLYWYRQTLGQGPEFLTYFQNEAQLEKSRLLSDRFSAERPKGSFSTLEIQRTEQGDSAMYLCATKQGPSYEQYFGPGTRLTVT.